The 14 T cell receptor beta chains in this list originate from one sample, sequenced in a study of cytotoxic CD8 clonotypes in ibrutinib-treated CLL. Method: immunoSEQ multiplex PCR; TCRdb's copy keeps in-frame clones and lacks some. This table has about 160,000 clones, about 84% appearing once. Sequenced material: PBMCs, taken after 24 months of ibrutinib treatment. The source is a human donor with chronic lymphocytic leukemia.

The gene calls are TRBV19 and TRBJ2-7; TRBD2 matches 13 bases. The trim removed 3 bases at V and 4 bases at J, leaving 6 bases unmatched. Per germline, CDR1 LNHDA and CDR2 SQIVND (reference sequence). The CDR3 spans 16 residues. Written as DNA, the CDR3 is TGTGCCAGTAGTATTGGTCGACTAGCGGGAGGTTACGAGCAGTACTTC. Protein product: CASSIGRLAGGYEQYF. Full variable domain (missing parts from reference TRBV19 and TRBJ2-7): DGGITQSPKYLFRKEGQNVTLSCEQNLNHDAMYWYRQDPGQGLRLIYYSQIVNDFQKGDIAEGYSVSREKKESFPLTVTSAQKNPTAFYLCASSIGRLAGGYEQYFGPGTRLTVT.

This clone was picked up a small number of times. This rearrangement joins TRBV27 to TRBJ1-5; a weak D match, TRBD1 (5 bases). The CDR3 has 22 amino acids. CDR1 is MNHEY and CDR2 is SMNVEV in the germline V gene (reference sequence). The germline V and J ends were trimmed by 3 bases and 4 bases, with 34 bases remaining between them. The CDR3 here is CASSFQPNHGGRGVLRNQPQHF. The CDR3 DNA reads as TGTGCCAGCAGTTTTCAGCCCAATCACGGGGGTAGAGGAGTTTTACGTAATCAGCCCCAGCATTTT.

The chain carries TRBV9 and TRBJ2-7; TRBD1 aligns across 11 bases. Trimming cost V 0 bases and J 2 bases; bases outside gene matches: 4. This CDR3 contains 16 residues. Germline V CDR1 and CDR2: SGDLS, YYNGEE. CDR3 residues: CASSVARTGGAYEQYF. The DNA for the CDR3 is TGTGCCAGCAGCGTAGCGCGGACAGGGGGCGCCTACGAGCAGTACTTC.

V gene TRBV4-2 combines with J gene TRBJ2-3, with TRBD2 matching over 7 bases. V dropped 1 base and J dropped 2; count of bases not matched to a gene: 6. Germline V gene data show CDR1 as LGHNA and CDR2 as YNFKEQ. This CDR3 is built from 16 residues. The CDR3 DNA reads as TGTGCCAGCAGCCAAGGTTGGGAGCGGGACACAGATACGCAGTATTTT. This codes for CASSQGWERDTDTQYF.

The chain employs TRBV7-2 and TRBJ2-3; D is ambiguous. CDR3 size: 15 residues. CDR1 is SGHTA and CDR2 is FQGNSA in the germline V gene. Trimming shortened V by 1 base and J by 7 bases, and 15 bases separated the two germline ends. CDR3 sequence (DNA): TGTGCCAGCAGCTTAGAATTGACCAGTACACATACGCAGTATTTT. Its translation is CASSLELTSTHTQYF.

This clone has only a few counts. The gene calls are TRBV5-1 and TRBJ2-7; TRBD1 agrees at 9 bases. Trimming at V came to 4 bases and at J to 6 bases, leaving 11 bases not matched to a gene. The CDR3 runs to 15 residues. The germline gives CDR1 SGHRS, CDR2 YFSETQ. In DNA, the CDR3 is TGCGCCAGCAGCCTGACCGGGACAGGGACGGGCGAGCAGTACTTC. This gives the protein CASSLTGTGTGEQYF.

CDR3 nucleotide sequence: TGTGCCAGCAGTTACTCCCCGGCAGCTAACTATGGCTACACCTTC. Amino acids: CASSYSPAANYGYTF. V usage is TRBV6-6 and J usage is TRBJ1-2, with D uncertain. The CDR3 length is 15 residues. With 0 bases removed from V and 0 bases from J, the gap between germline ends came to 8 bases. Germline lookup yields CDR1 MNHNY and CDR2 SVGAGI (reference sequence).

The rearrangement uses TRBV11-2 and TRBJ2-7, with unresolved D. The CDR3 covers 13 residues. The V and J ends lost 0 bases and 1 base respectively, with 4 bases between them. CDR1 SGHAT and CDR2 FQNNGV come from the germline V gene. DNA of the CDR3: TGTGCCAGCAGCTTAGATGGGTCCTACGAGCAGTACTTC. It specifies CASSLDGSYEQYF.

The chain couples TRBV7-2 to TRBJ2-6; D is uncertain. Germline V lookup: CDR1 SGHTA, CDR2 FQGNSA. This CDR3 spans 17 amino acids. Deletions cut 7 bases from V and 5 bases from J, with 21 bases between. This chain's CDR3 is CASTPGVPVLRANVLTF. CDR3 nucleotide sequence: TGTGCCAGCACCCCTGGGGTCCCAGTCCTTCGGGCCAACGTCCTGACTTTC.

The chain couples TRBV7-3 to TRBJ1-2; D gene ambiguous. Germline CDR1 and CDR2: SGHTA and FQGTGA. Trimming took off 10 bases at V and 4 bases at J, with 16 bases between the two ends. The CDR3 totals 13 residues. DNA of the CDR3: TGTGCCACGCCGGCGGGGATCGGCTATGGCTACACCTTC. This sequence encodes CATPAGIGYGYTF.

The gene calls are TRBV5-1 and TRBJ2-2, with D possibly TRBD2 on 6 matching bases. Germline V gene lookup returns CDR1 SGHRS and CDR2 YFSETQ. V gave up 0 bases and J gave up 7 bases, with 16 bases separating them. CDR3 length: 16 residues. The CDR3 sequence: CASSLGHRDGGGELFF. As DNA, the CDR3 is TGCGCCAGCAGCTTGGGACACCGCGACGGGGGCGGGGAGCTGTTTTTT.

V is TRBV5-1 and J is TRBJ1-6, with D perhaps TRBD1 (5 bases). The CDR3 consists of 15 residues. The germline CDR1 and CDR2 sequences are SGHRS and YFSETQ. The V and J ends lost 4 bases and 2 bases respectively, with 10 bases between them. CDR3 protein: CASSRDRAYNSPLHF. The CDR3 DNA reads as TGCGCCAGCAGCAGAGACAGAGCCTATAATTCACCCCTCCACTTT. The full variable domain, its missing parts supplied by reference TRBV5-1 and TRBJ1-6, is KAGVTQTPRYLIKTRGQQVTLSCSPISGHRSVSWYQQTPGQGLQFLFEYFSETQRNKGNFPGRFSGRQFSNSRSEMNVSTLELGDSALYLCASSRDRAYNSPLHFGNGTRLTVT.

The chain combines TRBV28 with TRBJ2-3; unclear D gene. The germline V and J ends were trimmed by 5 bases and 2 bases, with 17 bases remaining between them. This CDR3 is 16 amino acids long. Per germline, CDR1 MDHEN and CDR2 SYDVKM. The CDR3, as DNA: TGTGCCAGCAGTATCTACGGTAGCAGATACACAGATACGCAGTATTTT. Translation gives CASSIYGSRYTDTQYF.

V gene TRBV9 combines with J gene TRBJ1-5, with D possibly being TRBD1 (5 bases). The CDR3 spans 14 residues. Germline CDR1 is SGDLS and CDR2 is YYNGEE. V was trimmed by 3 bases and J by 9 bases, leaving 16 bases between them. The CDR3 DNA reads TGTGCCAGCAGCGCACAGGTTAACGAAGCGCCCCAGCATTTT. Encoded protein: CASSAQVNEAPQHF.